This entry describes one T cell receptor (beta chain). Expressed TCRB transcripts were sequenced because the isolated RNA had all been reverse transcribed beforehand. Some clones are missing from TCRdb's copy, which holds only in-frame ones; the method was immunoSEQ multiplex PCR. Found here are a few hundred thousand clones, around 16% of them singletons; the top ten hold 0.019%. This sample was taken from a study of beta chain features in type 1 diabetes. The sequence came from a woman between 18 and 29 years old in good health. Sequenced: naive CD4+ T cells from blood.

The CDR3: CASSQRSSYNEQFF. The CDR3, as DNA: TGTGCCAGCAGCCAGAGGAGCTCCTACAATGAGCAGTTCTTC. This sequence joins TRBV7-9 and TRBJ2-1; D remains ambiguous. V was cut by 5 bases and J by 0 bases, with 8 bases left in between. Germline assignment: CDR1 SEHNR and CDR2 FQNEAQ (reference sequence). The length of the CDR3 is 14 residues. The whole variable domain, remainder taken from reference TRBV7-9 and TRBJ2-1, is DTGVSQNPRHKITKRGQNVTFRCDPISEHNRLYWYRQTLGQGPEFLTYFQNEAQLEKSRLLSDRFSAERPKGSFSTLEIQRTEQGDSAMYLCASSQRSSYNEQFFGPGTRLTVL.